Below are 25 T cell receptor beta chains sequenced from a single sample in a study of cytotoxic CD8 clonotypes in ibrutinib-treated CLL. Produced via immunoSEQ multiplex PCR; TCRdb's table is partial and in-frame only. The sample holds approximately 50,000 clones, 65% to 75% seen once. Sequenced material: PBMCs, taken after 12 months of ibrutinib treatment. The receptors were sampled from a human donor with chronic lymphocytic leukemia.

This rearrangement joins TRBV27 to TRBJ2-7; 8 bases are shared with TRBD2. After removal of 6 bases from V and 6 bases from J, the junction contained 13 bases not matched to a gene. CDR1 MNHEY and CDR2 SMNVEV come from the germline V gene (reference sequence). This CDR3 region has 15 residues. CDR3 sequence: CASSLDGAGVGEQYF. Written as DNA, the CDR3 is TGTGCCAGCAGCTTAGATGGAGCGGGAGTCGGCGAGCAGTACTTC.

The chain carries TRBV7-3 and TRBJ2-5; D unclear. V dropped 3 bases and J dropped 5 bases, with 10 bases sitting between them. Germline V gene data show CDR1 as SGHTA and CDR2 as FQGTGA. This CDR3 has 13 amino acids. The CDR3 spells CASSFRISETQYF. Written as DNA, the CDR3 is TGTGCCAGCAGCTTTCGTATCTCTGAGACCCAGTACTTC. Drawing the rest from reference TRBV7-3 and TRBJ2-5, the complete variable domain is GAGVSQTPSNKVTEKGKYVELRCDPISGHTALYWYRQSLGQGPEFLIYFQGTGAADDSGLPNDRFFAVRPEGSVSTLKIQRTERGDSAVYLCASSFRISETQYFGPGTRLLVL.

This sequence joins TRBV6-5 and TRBJ2-7; D gene uncertain. Germline CDR1 reads MNHEY; CDR2 reads SVGAGI. This CDR3 spans 13 amino acids. V gave up 2 bases and J gave up 7 bases, with 12 bases separating them. The CDR3 is CASSYGVALEQYF. The CDR3 bases are TGTGCCAGCAGTTACGGGGTGGCCCTGGAGCAGTACTTC.

The chain combines TRBV6-5 with TRBJ2-2; D ambiguous. V was pared by 5 bases and J by 0 bases, with 7 bases between. This CDR3 spans 14 amino acids. Germline CDR1 reads MNHEY; CDR2 reads SVGAGI. CDR3 sequence: CASSRNANTGELFF. The DNA for the CDR3 is TGTGCCAGCAGTAGAAACGCGAACACCGGGGAGCTGTTTTTT.

This CDR3 reads CASSTGLGSNQPQHF. The CDR3 DNA follows: TGTGCCAGTAGTACGGGGTTGGGATCCAATCAGCCCCAGCATTTT. V is TRBV19 and J is TRBJ1-5, with D unresolved. The CDR3 runs 15 residues. Germline V lookup: CDR1 LNHDA, CDR2 SQIVND (reference sequence). V was shortened by 4 bases and J by 3 bases, with 13 bases between the two germline ends.

This clone was seen more than once but under ten times. The chain couples TRBV6-1 to TRBJ1-3, with D uncertain. The V end lost 4 bases, the J end lost 6 bases, and 7 bases lay between the germline ends. This CDR3 region has 12 residues. Germline V CDR1 and CDR2: MNHNS, SASEGT. CDR3: CASSVLVNTIYF. CDR3 nucleotides: TGTGCCAGCAGTGTTCTCGTAAACACCATATATTTT.

The V gene is TRBV18, the J gene TRBJ2-1; TRBD1 or TRBD2 may be the D gene (5 bases each). The V gene lost 4 bases and the J gene lost 6 bases, with 7 bases spanning the gap. The CDR3 is 12 residues long. In germline, CDR1 is KGHSH, CDR2 LQKENI. The CDR3: CASSRDLNEQFF. CDR3 DNA sequence: TGTGCCAGCTCACGGGACCTCAATGAGCAGTTCTTC.

The chain is built from TRBV5-4 and TRBJ1-1; D ambiguous. Deletions cut 4 bases from V and 6 bases from J, with 13 bases between. The CDR3 totals 13 residues. Looked up from germline, CDR1 is SGHNT and CDR2 is YYREEE (reference sequence). The CDR3 DNA is TGTGCCAGCAGCCGTACAGTGGGCGCTGAAGCTTTCTTT. Translated, it gives CASSRTVGAEAFF. The entire variable domain, with the rest obtained from reference TRBV5-4 and TRBJ1-1, is as follows: ETGVTQSPTHLIKTRGQQVTLRCSSQSGHNTVSWYQQALGQGPQFIFQYYREEENGRGNFPPRFSGLQFPNYSSELNVNALELDDSALYLCASSRTVGAEAFFGQGTRLTVV.

The V call is TRBV7-9, the J call TRBJ1-1, with TRBD1 matching 7 bases. The CDR3 extends over 14 amino acids. The V gene's germline CDR1 is SEHNR and CDR2 FQNEAQ (reference sequence). Trimming removed 4 bases from V and 6 bases from J; junction bases left unmatched: 8. The CDR3 here is CASSSRGTVAEAFF. CDR3 nucleotide sequence: TGTGCCAGCAGCTCCCGGGGGACAGTCGCTGAAGCTTTCTTT. Looking up the rest from reference TRBV7-9 and TRBJ1-1 gives the full variable domain: DTGVSQNPRHKITKRGQNVTFRCDPISEHNRLYWYRQTLGQGPEFLTYFQNEAQLEKSRLLSDRFSAERPKGSFSTLEIQRTEQGDSAMYLCASSSRGTVAEAFFGQGTRLTVV.

This sequence joins TRBV5-4 and TRBJ2-7; 9 bases line up with TRBD2. The CDR3 runs to 14 residues. CDR1 is SGHNT, CDR2 YYREEE, per germline (reference sequence). J lost 4 bases, V lost 1 base, and 3 bases had no gene match. The chain's CDR3 is CASSLKTSGYEQYF. CDR3 bases: TGTGCCAGCAGCTTGAAGACTAGCGGATACGAGCAGTACTTC. The entire variable domain, with the rest obtained from reference TRBV5-4 and TRBJ2-7, is as follows: ETGVTQSPTHLIKTRGQQVTLRCSSQSGHNTVSWYQQALGQGPQFIFQYYREEENGRGNFPPRFSGLQFPNYSSELNVNALELDDSALYLCASSLKTSGYEQYFGPGTRLTVT.

The chain has TRBV9 and TRBJ2-5, with TRBD2 matching 9 bases. This CDR3 has 15 amino acids. J gave up 5 bases and V 4 bases, and 9 bases lay outside the gene matches. From germline, CDR1 is SGDLS and CDR2 YYNGEE. The chain's CDR3 is CASSFIAGAGETQYF. CDR3 in DNA: TGTGCCAGCAGCTTTATAGCGGGAGCGGGGGAGACCCAGTACTTC.

The chain links TRBV7-2 to TRBJ1-6, with 7 bases fitting TRBD1. The junction had 7 bases not matched to a gene; V was cut back by 2 bases and J by 0 bases. This CDR3 has 18 amino acids. Looked up from germline, CDR1 is SGHTA and CDR2 is FQGNSA. The CDR3 is CASSLLRQGGSYNSPLHF. CDR3 in DNA: TGTGCCAGCAGCTTATTGAGACAGGGTGGCTCCTATAATTCACCCCTCCACTTT.

CDR3 region: CASSLALVTDTQYF. The CDR3 DNA is TGTGCCAGCAGCTTAGCGTTGGTCACAGATACGCAGTATTTT. The V and J genes are TRBV7-9 and TRBJ2-3; unclear D gene. Germline-derived CDR1 and CDR2 are SEHNR and FQNEAQ (reference sequence). The CDR3 runs to 14 residues. V was pared by 0 bases and J by 2 bases, with 6 bases between.

The V gene is TRBV28, the J gene TRBJ1-1; D gene unclear. Germline V CDR1 and CDR2: MDHEN, SYDVKM. V lost 6 bases and J 3 bases, leaving 14 bases between the germline ends. This CDR3 comprises 14 residues. The CDR3 is CASRQSIADTEAFF. DNA of the CDR3: TGTGCCAGCAGGCAAAGTATTGCGGACACTGAAGCTTTCTTT.

The chain carries TRBV20-1 and TRBJ2-1, with unresolved D. The V end lost 6 bases, the J end lost 4 bases, and 4 bases lay between the germline ends. Per the germline V gene, CDR1 is DFQATT and CDR2 is SNEGSKA (reference sequence). The CDR3 runs 10 residues. The CDR3 is CSAPYNEQFF. The CDR3 region has the DNA TGCAGTGCCCCATACAATGAGCAGTTCTTC.

The chain uses TRBV4-1 and TRBJ2-3; 7 bases are shared with TRBD2. Germline V gene sequence: CDR1 MGHRA, CDR2 YSYEKL. Losses at the gene ends were 1 base for V and 4 bases for J; bases not matched to a gene: 11. The CDR3 runs to 17 residues. CDR3 DNA: TGCGCCAGCAGCCAAGTTACGGCGGGAGTTTTAGCAGATACGCAGTATTTT. It specifies CASSQVTAGVLADTQYF.

This rearrangement joins TRBV21-1 to TRBJ2-5; TRBD1, the table's D call, was not compared with the DNA. TRBV21-1 is recorded as a pseudogene. This CDR3 has 16 amino acids. CDR3 DNA: TGTGCCAGCAGCAAAGTAAGGGACAGTCTACAAGAGACCCAGTACTTC. It yields the protein CASSKVRDSLQETQYF.

This rearrangement joins TRBV25-1 to TRBJ2-7; D gene uncertain. V gave up 2 bases and J gave up 3 bases, with 11 bases separating them. The germline V gene encodes CDR1 MGHDK and CDR2 SYGVNS. CDR3 length equals 14 residues. CDR3 loop: CASSEEGQDYEQYF. The CDR3 DNA follows: TGTGCCAGCAGTGAAGAAGGGCAGGACTACGAGCAGTACTTC.

V is TRBV28 and J is TRBJ2-1; D unclear. Trimming removed 3 bases from V and 12 bases from J, with 9 bases in between. The length of the CDR3 is 11 residues. Germline loops: CDR1 MDHEN, CDR2 SYDVKM. CDR3 DNA: TGTGCCAGCAGTTTCCAGGATGGGCAGTTCTTC. Encoded protein: CASSFQDGQFF.

This clone was seen a few times. The CDR3 loop reads CASSNPKMASNEQFF. DNA of the CDR3: TGTGCCAGTAGTAATCCGAAGATGGCGAGCAATGAGCAGTTCTTC. This rearrangement joins TRBV19 to TRBJ2-1; D gene ambiguous. Germline V lookup: CDR1 LNHDA, CDR2 SQIVND (reference sequence). Trimming stripped 4 bases from V and 6 bases from J, with 16 bases between. The CDR3 is 15 amino acids.

V and J are TRBV29-1 and TRBJ1-1; 8 nucleotides match TRBD1. The CDR3 has 13 residues. With V trimmed by 0 bases and J by 9 bases, 6 bases remained unmatched. CDR1 and CDR2 (germline): SQVTM, ANQGSEA. The CDR3 coding sequence is TGCAGCGTTGAAGAAGGGGGGACAGGCCAAGCTTTCTTT. Its protein product is CSVEEGGTGQAFF.

The chain carries TRBV2 and TRBJ2-7, with a weak D call TRBD1 (6 bases). Per germline, CDR1 SNHLY and CDR2 FYNNEI. The CDR3 runs 14 residues. V was shortened by 2 bases and J by 0 bases, with 8 bases between the two germline ends. Here the CDR3 DNA reads TGTGCCAGCAGTGAATGGGACACCTCCTACGAGCAGTACTTC. Encoded protein: CASSEWDTSYEQYF.

The rearrangement links TRBV11-1 to TRBJ2-1; no clear D. V was cut by 0 bases and J by 8 bases, with 8 bases left in between. The length of the CDR3 is 13 residues. Germline CDR1 is SGHAT and CDR2 is FQDESV (reference sequence). CDR3 residues: CASSLAITYEQFF. In nucleotides, the CDR3 is TGTGCCAGCAGCTTAGCGATAACCTATGAGCAGTTCTTC.

This clone was seen a handful of times. The chain employs TRBV9 and TRBJ1-2, with 7 bases matching TRBD1. This CDR3 has 16 residues. V lost 0 bases, J lost 5 bases, and 10 bases stayed unmatched. Germline CDR1 SGDLS, CDR2 YYNGEE. The CDR3, as DNA: TGTGCCAGCAGCGTAGGGCTCGGGACAGAGAATTATGGCTACACCTTC. Protein product: CASSVGLGTENYGYTF.

The chain uses TRBV29-1 and TRBJ2-1, with D perhaps TRBD1 (5 bases). This CDR3 is 15 amino acids long. Germline CDR1 is SQVTM and CDR2 is ANQGSEA. Trimming took 3 bases from V and 5 from J, leaving 17 bases between them. CDR3 sequence (DNA): TGCAGCGTTGATCCCGCAGGGATAATCAACAATGAGCAGTTCTTC. Protein sequence: CSVDPAGIINNEQFF.